The 8 T cell receptor beta chains presented below share a single source sample, sequenced in a study of shared clonotypes between healthy human individuals. Profiled with immunoSEQ multiplex PCR; TCRdb holds only in-frame clones, not every one. The data show 550,000 to 750,000 clones, with nearly 97% seen just once and around 0.11% held by the top ten. Only CD45RO-negative cells positively selected for CCR7 counted as naive CD8 cells, so terminally differentiated effector memory CD45RA+ cells were excluded. Sequencing was carried out using naive CD8+ T cells sorted from blood. Receptor source: a woman in her twenties or thirties in good health.

V and J are TRBV6-1 and TRBJ2-7; 8 bases match TRBD1. Germline CDR1 and CDR2: MNHNS and SASEGT. The CDR3 contains 15 residues. V shed 6 bases, J shed 0 bases, and the junction held 7 bases outside the gene matches. In DNA, the CDR3 is TGTGCCAGCAGGGAGACAGGGGCGGGCTCCTACGAGCAGTACTTC. Residues: CASRETGAGSYEQYF.

This clone has a single count. The chain employs TRBV5-6 and TRBJ1-1, with D hard to call. CDR3 size: 11 residues. Per germline, CDR1 SGHDT and CDR2 YYEEEE. The V end was cut by 3 bases, the J end by 10 bases, with 10 bases between. The CDR3 here is CASSSHLGAFF. CDR3 DNA: TGTGCCAGCAGCTCCCATCTCGGAGCTTTCTTT.

The genes are TRBV28 and TRBJ2-7, with 9 bases aligning to TRBD1. In germline, CDR1 is MDHEN, CDR2 SYDVKM. The CDR3 consists of 15 residues. V shed 5 bases, J shed 7 bases, and the junction held 12 bases outside the gene matches. CDR3 sequence reads: CASSLTGQGSGEQYF. The CDR3 nucleotides read TGTGCCAGCAGTCTTACGGGACAGGGAAGTGGTGAGCAGTACTTC.

A note on this clone: At the DNA level, this CDR3 is encoded by other sequences in the same sample as well. This sequence joins TRBV9 and TRBJ2-2; no firm D call. There are 14 residues in the CDR3. Germline V CDR1 and CDR2: SGDLS, YYNGEE. Trimming shortened V by 2 bases and J by 4 bases, and 9 bases separated the two germline ends. The CDR3 bases are TGTGCCAGCAGCGTTAGTTGGGGCACCGGGGAGCTGTTTTTT. Translation: CASSVSWGTGELFF.

This sequence joins TRBV2 and TRBJ2-7, with D perhaps TRBD1 (5 bases). The CDR3 is made up of 16 amino acids. Trimming stripped 1 base from V and 4 bases from J, with 17 bases between. CDR1 is SNHLY, CDR2 FYNNEI, per germline. CDR3 amino acids: CASSEDEVGPVYEQYF. CDR3 DNA: TGTGCCAGCAGTGAAGACGAGGTGGGGCCCGTTTACGAGCAGTACTTC. Full variable domain (outside the CDR3, taken from reference TRBV2 and TRBJ2-7): EPEVTQTPSHQVTQMGQEVILRCVPISNHLYFYWYRQILGQKVEFLVSFYNNEISEKSEIFDDQFSVERPDGSNFTLKIRSTKLEDSAMYFCASSEDEVGPVYEQYFGPGTRLTVT.

The chain uses TRBV4-1 and TRBJ1-1; D not resolved. The CDR3 consists of 14 residues. Between the trimmed V and J ends, which lost 3 bases and 1 base, there was a span of 9 bases. Germline-derived CDR1 and CDR2 are MGHRA and YSYEKL. CDR3 protein: CASSQGVWNTEAFF. For the CDR3, the DNA is TGCGCCAGCAGCCAGGGCGTCTGGAACACTGAAGCTTTCTTT.

V and J are TRBV28 and TRBJ2-7, with D perhaps given as TRBD1 or TRBD2 (6 bases each). Germline assignment: CDR1 MDHEN and CDR2 SYDVKM. Trimming left V 3 bases short and J 2 bases short, with 14 bases between. This CDR3 region has 15 residues. DNA for the CDR3: TGTGCCAGCAGTTTCTCGGTGGGGGGCACCTACGAGCAGTACTTC. This codes for CASSFSVGGTYEQYF.

The chain uses TRBV28 and TRBJ2-1; 11 nucleotides align to TRBD2. Trimming removed 6 bases from V and 8 bases from J; junction bases left unmatched: 9. Germline V gene data show CDR1 as MDHEN and CDR2 as SYDVKM. There are 15 residues in the CDR3. The CDR3 loop reads CASRLTSGRQDEQFF. CDR3 DNA: TGTGCCAGCAGACTAACTAGCGGGAGACAGGATGAGCAGTTCTTC.